Reported below is one TCR beta chain. The record originates from a study of blood T cell repertoires in COVID-19. CDR1 is MDHEN, CDR2 SYDVKM, per germline. The CDR3 spans 14 residues. The V gene end was trimmed by 7 bases and the J gene end by 7 bases; junction bases not matched to a gene: 8. The method was immunoSEQ multiplex PCR; TCRdb's version includes in-frame clones alone and lacks a portion of them. The data hold tens of thousands of clones, with roughly 80% observed a single time. Sequenced material: peripheral blood. The V and J genes are TRBV28 and TRBJ1-2, with 11 bases identical to TRBD1. The receptor was derived from an elderly woman with active or convalescent COVID-19. This CDR3 reads CASITLGTGGGYTF. The CDR3 DNA reads as TGTGCCAGCATTACCCTTGGGACAGGGGGTGGCTACACCTTC.